The T cell receptor (beta chain) under discussion was sequenced for a study of T cell clonality in common variable immunodeficiency. Using immunoSEQ multiplex PCR, the repertoire was profiled, and TCRdb retains in-frame clones only, with some absent. The record shows about 14,000 clones for this sample, with no singletons present. The V end lost 7 bases, the J end lost 3 bases, and 18 bases lay between the germline ends. The CDR3 is 15 residues long. CDR1 MNHEY and CDR2 SVGEGT come from the germline V gene. As to this clone: The antigen is undetermined. The sequence runs out 3 residues before the end of the CDR3; the remainder is reconstructed from the germline J gene.

Study-wide results and caveats: Common variable immunodeficiency TCR beta sequences reportedly had fewer deletions and N-nucleotide insertions. Shared TCRbeta clones were fewer between CVID subjects than controls.

This TCR derives from a human donor with common variable immunodeficiency. The chain links TRBV6-2 or TRBV6-3 to TRBJ2-5, with D maybe TRBD1 (6 bases). What was sequenced was peripheral blood mononuclear cells. The CDR3 loop is CASTRRNRVKETQYF. The part of the CDR3 DNA that was read is TGTGCCAGCACACGCAGGAACAGGGTCAAAGAGACC.